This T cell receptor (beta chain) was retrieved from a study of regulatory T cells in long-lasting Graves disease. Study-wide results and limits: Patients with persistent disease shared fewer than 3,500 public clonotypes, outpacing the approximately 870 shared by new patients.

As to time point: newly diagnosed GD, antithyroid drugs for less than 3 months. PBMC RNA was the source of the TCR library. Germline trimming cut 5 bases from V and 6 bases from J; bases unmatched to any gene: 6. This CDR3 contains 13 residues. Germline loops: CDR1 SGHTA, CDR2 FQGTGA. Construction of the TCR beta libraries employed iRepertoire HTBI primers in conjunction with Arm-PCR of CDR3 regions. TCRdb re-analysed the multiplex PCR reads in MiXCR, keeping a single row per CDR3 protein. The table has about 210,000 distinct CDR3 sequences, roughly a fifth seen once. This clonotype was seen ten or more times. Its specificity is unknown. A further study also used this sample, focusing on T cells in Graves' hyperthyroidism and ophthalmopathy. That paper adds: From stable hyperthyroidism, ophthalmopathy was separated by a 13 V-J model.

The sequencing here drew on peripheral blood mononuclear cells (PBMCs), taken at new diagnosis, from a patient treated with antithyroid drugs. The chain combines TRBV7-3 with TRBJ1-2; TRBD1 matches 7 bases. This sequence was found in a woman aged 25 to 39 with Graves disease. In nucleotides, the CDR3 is TGTGCCAGCAGCCCTCAGGGGGGGAATGGCTACACCTTC. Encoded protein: CASSPQGGNGYTF.